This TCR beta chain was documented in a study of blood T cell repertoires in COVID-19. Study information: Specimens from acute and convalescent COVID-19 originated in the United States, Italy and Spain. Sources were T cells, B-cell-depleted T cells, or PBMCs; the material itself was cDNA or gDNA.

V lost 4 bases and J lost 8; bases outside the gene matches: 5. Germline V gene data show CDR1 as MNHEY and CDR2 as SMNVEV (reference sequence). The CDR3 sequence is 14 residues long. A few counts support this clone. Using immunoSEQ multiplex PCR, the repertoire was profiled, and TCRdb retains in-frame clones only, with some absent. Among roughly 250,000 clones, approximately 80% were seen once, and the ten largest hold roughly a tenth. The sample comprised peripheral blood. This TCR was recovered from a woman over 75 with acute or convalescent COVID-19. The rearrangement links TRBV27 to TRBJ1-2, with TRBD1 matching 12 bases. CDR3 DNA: TGTGCCAGCAGTTCGGGACAGGGGGCTTACGGCTACACCTTC. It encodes CASSSGQGAYGYTF.